The 31 T cell receptor beta chains below all came from one sample that was sequenced in a study of CD8 T cells in ankylosing spondylitis (dated by TCRdb to about 2017). Preparation of the library involved 5' RACE. Reads for this sample came from an Illumina HiSeq 2500. The public reads were reanalyzed by TCRdb: fastp trimming at Q25, MiXCR alignment, in-frame beta chains only. CDR3 protein duplicates are merged, each entry listing the most common genes and DNA. Recorded for this sample are 210,000 or so distinct CDR3 sequences; less than 9.5% of them occurred a single time. The ten largest clones take up around 4.8% of the sample. What was sequenced was blood, either unsorted or a sorted T cell fraction (not recorded which). The receptors stem from a female donor with ankylosing spondylitis or in good health (not recorded which).

This clonotype has ten or more counts. V gene TRBV7-6 combines with J gene TRBJ1-5; 7 nucleotides agree with TRBD1. V shed 4 bases and J 6 bases; nucleotides not matched to a gene: 9. The CDR3 contains 15 residues. Germline-derived CDR1 and CDR2 are SGHVS and FNYEAQ. The CDR3 sequence is CASSSGRAGGQPQHF. CDR3 in DNA: TGTGCCAGCAGCTCCGGGCGGGCAGGGGGTCAGCCCCAGCATTTT.

This clonotype was recorded many times. J is TRBJ1-1 and V is TRBV20-1; D unresolved. Germline CDR1 and CDR2: DFQATT and SNEGSKA (reference sequence). This CDR3 region has 11 residues. Trimming cost V 3 bases and J 9 bases, with 11 bases left between them. The CDR3: CSASQDFKAFF. Here the CDR3 DNA reads TGCAGTGCTAGTCAAGACTTTAAAGCTTTCTTT.

This clonotype was seen at least ten times. J is TRBJ2-2 and V is TRBV28; 8 bases are a match to TRBD1. This CDR3 has 16 amino acids. Germline trimming cut 5 bases from V and 4 bases from J; bases unmatched to any gene: 9. Germline CDR1 reads MDHEN; CDR2 reads SYDVKM. CDR3 sequence: CASSPTGTGITGELFF. CDR3 coding DNA: TGTGCCAGCAGTCCGACCGGGACAGGAATCACCGGGGAGCTGTTTTTT.

The V gene is TRBV15, the J gene TRBJ2-1; D is tentatively TRBD1 or TRBD2 (6 bases each). Germline CDR1 is LNHNV and CDR2 is YYDKDF (reference sequence). The length of the CDR3 is 19 residues. The CDR3 is CAFLGGSPFPLCSYNEQFF. CDR3 DNA: TGTGCGTTCTTGGGGGGCAGCCCCTTCCCACTGTGCTCCTACAATGAGCAGTTCTTC.

This clonotype was found many times. The chain recombines TRBV7-2 with TRBJ2-5; 8 nucleotides match TRBD2. The J segment lost 5 bases and the V segment lost 5 bases, leaving 7 bases of the junction unmatched. CDR1 and CDR2 (germline): SGHTA, FQGNSA. The CDR3 is 14 amino acids. This chain's CDR3 is CASSPLAGRETQYF. For the CDR3, the DNA is TGTGCCAGCAGCCCCCTAGCGGGTCGGGAGACCCAGTACTTC.

This clonotype was seen at least ten times. The chain carries TRBV29-1 and TRBJ2-3, with 7 bases identical to TRBD2. Germline V lookup: CDR1 SQVTM, CDR2 ANQGSEA. The V and J ends lost 7 bases and 3 bases, in that order; junction bases with no gene match: 4. The CDR3 length is 12 residues. The CDR3 nucleotides read TGCAGCGCCGGTAGCGGGACAGATACGCAGTATTTT. Translation: CSAGSGTDTQYF.

This clonotype was picked up many times. The rearrangement links TRBV6-1 to TRBJ2-2; TRBD2 is a possible D gene (6 bases). Germline CDR1 and CDR2: MNHNS and SASEGT. The CDR3 sequence is 15 residues long. The V gene lost 8 bases and the J gene lost 2 bases, with 15 bases spanning the gap. The CDR3, as DNA: TGTGCCAGCGCGAAGGGACTGCTAAACACCGGGGAGCTGTTTTTT. This gives the protein CASAKGLLNTGELFF.

In its sample, this clonotype was seen many times. The J gene is TRBJ2-1, the V gene TRBV27; a weak D match, TRBD1 (6 bases). Germline CDR1 and CDR2: MNHEY and SMNVEV (reference sequence). The ends were cut back, 3 bases at V and 6 bases at J, with 15 bases in the middle. The CDR3 consists of 15 residues. The DNA for the CDR3 is TGTGCCAGCAGTTTGGGGGCCTCGAGGAGCAATGAGCAGTTCTTC. This gives the protein CASSLGASRSNEQFF.

In its sample, this clonotype was seen a few times. This sequence joins TRBV20-1 and TRBJ2-5, with D hard to call. V was shortened by 8 bases and J by 5 bases, with 18 bases between the two germline ends. Germline assignment: CDR1 DFQATT and CDR2 SNEGSKA (reference sequence). The CDR3 extends over 13 amino acids. The CDR3 DNA sequence: TGCAGTCCCTCAATGGATAGCTGGGAGACCCAGTACTTC. This sequence encodes CSPSMDSWETQYF.

This clonotype was seen ten or more times. The chain combines TRBV3-1 with TRBJ2-7; D is uncertain. From germline, CDR1 is LGHDT and CDR2 YNNKEL (reference sequence). The CDR3 runs 14 residues. V lost 4 bases and J lost 3, with 13 bases in between. The CDR3 DNA follows: TGTGCCAGCAGCCCCCCCCTGATGGGCTACGAGCAGTACTTC. Its protein product is CASSPPLMGYEQYF.

In its sample, this clonotype was seen many times. The V and J genes are TRBV6-1 and TRBJ1-5; D is undetermined. This CDR3 has 14 amino acids. V was pared by 1 base and J by 3 bases, with 7 bases between. Germline values: CDR1 MNHNS, CDR2 SASEGT. The CDR3 DNA reads TGTGCCAGCAGTGAAGTGACCCCCAATCAGCCCCAGCATTTT. It codes for CASSEVTPNQPQHF.

Ten or more counts support this clonotype. V is TRBV24-1 and J is TRBJ2-1, with 9 bases matching TRBD1. Germline values: CDR1 KGHDR, CDR2 SFDVKD. The V segment lost 5 bases and the J segment 2 bases; nucleotides outside the gene matches: 24. The CDR3 length is 22 residues. The CDR3 is CATSARPTESRRTGDPYNEQFF. CDR3 bases: TGTGCCACCAGTGCCCGACCCACGGAGAGCCGACGGACAGGGGACCCCTACAATGAGCAGTTCTTC.

This clonotype has ten or more counts. V gene TRBV28 combines with J gene TRBJ1-1; D gene uncertain. Trimming cost V 5 bases and J 0 bases, with 19 bases left between them. Germline CDR1 reads MDHEN; CDR2 reads SYDVKM. The CDR3 is 17 residues long. The CDR3 here is CASSPPRRRLMNTEAFF. CDR3 nucleotides: TGTGCCAGCAGTCCACCCAGGCGGAGACTGATGAACACTGAAGCTTTCTTT.

This clonotype has a count of ten or more. This chain uses TRBV6-2 or TRBV6-3 with TRBJ1-1; the D is unclear. There are 12 residues in the CDR3. CDR1 and CDR2 (germline): MNHEY, SVGEGT. Trimming stripped 2 bases from V and 4 bases from J, with 5 bases between. The CDR3 spells CASSYRRTEAFF. CDR3 DNA sequence: TGTGCCAGCAGTTACAGGCGCACTGAAGCTTTCTTT.

This clonotype was seen ten or more times. The genes are TRBV7-2 and TRBJ2-3; D is ambiguous. The CDR3 contains 13 residues. The V end lost 1 base, the J end lost 4 bases, and 6 bases lay between the germline ends. In germline, CDR1 is SGHTA, CDR2 FQGNSA. CDR3 coding DNA: TGTGCCAGCAGCTTAGTTGGCCCAGATACGCAGTATTTT. It encodes CASSLVGPDTQYF.

This clonotype showed up many times. This chain links TRBV30 with TRBJ1-1; D is undetermined. The CDR3 has 11 amino acids. Trimming shortened V by 2 bases and J by 7 bases, and 8 bases separated the two germline ends. Germline lookup yields CDR1 GTSNPN and CDR2 SVGIG (reference sequence). The CDR3 DNA follows: TGTGCCTGGAGTCCTCAGTTTGAAGCTTTCTTT. Amino acids: CAWSPQFEAFF. The full variable domain, rest sourced from reference TRBV30 and TRBJ1-1, is SQTIHQWPATLVQPVGSPLSLECTVEGTSNPNLYWYRQAAGRGLQLLFYSVGIGQISSEVPQNLSASRPQDRQFILSSKKLLLSDSGFYLCAWSPQFEAFFGQGTRLTVV.

For this clonotype: This may be a read error: a much more frequent sequence differs by one nucleotide. This sequence joins TRBV3-1 and TRBJ1-3; D remains unclear. The CDR3 extends over 12 amino acids. Per germline, CDR1 LGHDT and CDR2 YNNKEL (reference sequence). CDR3 sequence reads: CASCQLGNTIYF. The CDR3 nucleotides read TGTGCCAGCTGCCAACTGGGAAACACCATATATTTT. The full variable domain, its missing parts supplied by reference TRBV3-1 and TRBJ1-3, is DTAVSQTPKYLVTQMGNDKSIKCEQNLGHDTMYWYKQDSKKFLKIMFSYNNKELIINETVPNRFSPKSPDKAHLNLHINSLELGDSAVYFCASCQLGNTIYFGEGSWLTVV.

There are many counts of this clonotype. The J gene is TRBJ1-2, the V gene TRBV5-1; D uncertain. Looked up from germline, CDR1 is SGHRS and CDR2 is YFSETQ. Trimming took off 6 bases at V and 0 bases at J, with 12 bases between the two ends. The CDR3 runs to 14 residues. In DNA, the CDR3 is TGCGCCAGCACCTCGAGTCCCGCTAACTATGGCTACACCTTC. Its translation is CASTSSPANYGYTF.

This clonotype was detected many times. The chain is built from TRBV5-6 and TRBJ2-2, with D perhaps matching TRBD1 or TRBD2 (5 bases each). The CDR3 runs 17 residues. Germline V CDR1 and CDR2: SGHDT, YYEEEE. The V end was cut by 3 bases, the J end by 4 bases, with 19 bases between. The CDR3 nucleotides read TGTGCCAGCAGCTCGCCTCGGACTCCTAGGGGCACCGGGGAGCTGTTTTTT. Protein product: CASSSPRTPRGTGELFF.

This clonotype was seen many times. V usage is TRBV12-3 or TRBV12-4 and J usage is TRBJ1-5; D might be TRBD1 (5 bases). This CDR3 has 14 amino acids. V lost 3 bases and J 5 bases, leaving 11 bases between the germline ends. The CDR3 region has the DNA TGTGCCAGCAGTTTGACCCTAGGGGATCAGCCCCAGCATTTT. Amino acids: CASSLTLGDQPQHF.

The sample holds many counts of this clonotype. This chain joins TRBV20-1 and TRBJ1-2; D remains unclear. This CDR3 region has 12 residues. Germline loops: CDR1 DFQATT, CDR2 SNEGSKA (reference sequence). Trimming removed 5 bases at V and 4 bases at J, with 11 bases between. CDR3 sequence reads: CSAGLYFYGYTF. DNA of the CDR3: TGCAGTGCTGGGCTGTACTTCTATGGCTACACCTTC.

In its sample, this clonotype was seen many times. The V call is TRBV5-1, the J call TRBJ2-3; D perhaps matches TRBD2 (5 bases). The V and J ends lost 4 bases and 5 bases respectively, with 14 bases between them. The CDR3 loop spans 14 amino acids. Germline CDR1 and CDR2: SGHRS and YFSETQ. This chain's CDR3 is CASSPVEGRDTQYF. The CDR3 bases are TGCGCCAGCAGCCCCGTGGAAGGGAGAGATACGCAGTATTTT.

This clonotype came up many times. The CDR3 spells CASSHPPSYEQYF. CDR3 nucleotides: TGTGCCAGCAGCCATCCTCCATCCTACGAGCAGTACTTC. The V and J genes are TRBV3-1 and TRBJ2-7; unclear D gene. The CDR3 sequence is 13 residues long. Germline-derived CDR1 and CDR2 are LGHDT and YNNKEL (reference sequence). Deletions cut 3 bases from V and 1 base from J, with 7 bases between.

At least ten counts were recorded for this clonotype. The chain joins TRBV9 to TRBJ1-5, with D possibly being TRBD1 (6 bases). Germline V gene sequence: CDR1 SGDLS, CDR2 YYNGEE. The CDR3 length is 13 residues. Here the CDR3 reads CEGGGGVDQPQHF. As DNA, the CDR3 is TGTGAGGGAGGGGGAGGTGTAGATCAGCCCCAGCATTTT.

In this sample, this clonotype turned up many times. This chain connects TRBV7-9 to TRBJ2-2; 7 nucleotides line up with TRBD2. The germline CDR1 and CDR2 sequences are SEHNR and FQNEAQ (reference sequence). The J segment lost 4 bases and the V segment lost 5 bases, leaving 7 bases of the junction unmatched. The CDR3 spans 15 residues. The CDR3 region has the DNA TGTGCCAGCAGCAAACCAGCGGGAAGCACCGGGGAGCTGTTTTTT. Protein: CASSKPAGSTGELFF.

There are many counts of this clonotype. The chain combines TRBV28 with TRBJ2-3; 10 nucleotides agree with TRBD2. Germline V CDR1 and CDR2: MDHEN, SYDVKM. The CDR3 totals 14 residues. The V gene end was trimmed by 10 bases and the J gene end by 5 bases; junction bases not matched to a gene: 9. CDR3 loop: CATGGLAGVDTQYF. The CDR3 nucleotides are TGTGCCACCGGCGGGCTAGCGGGAGTAGATACGCAGTATTTT.

This clonotype was found once. As DNA, the CDR3 is TGTGCCAGCTCAACTAGCGGGACCCATGAGCAGTTCTTC. Translating gives CASSTSGTHEQFF. This chain joins TRBV6-1 and TRBJ2-1; TRBD2 aligns across 10 bases. J was trimmed by 8 bases and V by 8 bases; bases with no gene match: 6. Per germline, CDR1 MNHNS and CDR2 SASEGT. The CDR3 spans 13 residues.

This clonotype was counted at least ten times. The chain carries TRBV20-1 and TRBJ2-7; 12 positions agree with TRBD2. Germline trimming cut 4 bases from V and 2 bases from J; bases unmatched to any gene: 18. Germline V lookup: CDR1 DFQATT, CDR2 SNEGSKA (reference sequence). This CDR3 has 19 residues. The CDR3 here is CSAMGRLAGGPGWTYEQYF. Written as DNA, the CDR3 is TGCAGTGCTATGGGGCGGCTAGCGGGAGGGCCGGGCTGGACCTACGAGCAGTACTTC.

At least ten counts were recorded for this clonotype. CDR3 protein: CSAPQNEFPRTQYF. CDR3 sequence (DNA): TGCAGTGCCCCGCAGAACGAGTTTCCGAGGACGCAGTATTTT. The chain combines TRBV20-1 with TRBJ2-3; D not resolved. Germline V gene lookup returns CDR1 DFQATT and CDR2 SNEGSKA (reference sequence). V was cut by 6 bases and J by 9 bases, with 22 bases left in between. The CDR3 is made up of 14 amino acids.

Many counts were recorded for this clonotype. The V call is TRBV12-3 or TRBV12-4, the J call TRBJ2-7; the match to TRBD1 covers 9 bases. V was clipped by 2 bases and J by 6 bases; unmatched bases: 8. This CDR3 is 15 amino acids long. CDR3 amino acids: CASSLKGQGMSEQYF. The CDR3 nucleotides read TGTGCCAGCAGTTTAAAGGGACAGGGTATGTCCGAGCAGTACTTC.

This clonotype has a count of ten or more. The V and J genes are TRBV3-1 and TRBJ2-7, with D maybe TRBD2 (6 bases). The CDR3 length is 17 residues. With 5 bases removed from V and 2 bases from J, the gap between germline ends came to 22 bases. In germline, CDR1 is LGHDT, CDR2 YNNKEL (reference sequence). Written as DNA, the CDR3 is TGTGCCAGCAGCTCTTCGGGGGAGATCCGGGCCACCTACGAGCAGTACTTC. It is translated as CASSSSGEIRATYEQYF.